The 22 T cell receptor beta chains presented below share a single source sample, sequenced in a study of identical twins. TCRdb reprocessed the 5' RACE reads with MiXCR, giving one entry per CDR3 protein. The sample has hundreds of thousands of distinct CDR3 sequences, 5.5% to 7.5% seen once. The sample taken for sequencing was naive T cells sorted from blood. These receptors were taken from a man younger than 30 in good health.

Many counts were recorded for this clonotype. The V and J genes are TRBV20-1 and TRBJ1-4; 7 bases align to TRBD1. This CDR3 has 14 residues. Germline values: CDR1 DFQATT, CDR2 SNEGSKA (reference sequence). V dropped 6 bases and J dropped 8; count of bases not matched to a gene: 12. The CDR3 here is CSASTGDGGEKLFF. The CDR3 DNA sequence: TGCAGTGCCAGCACAGGGGACGGCGGCGAAAAACTGTTTTTT.

There are a few counts of this clonotype. V usage is TRBV20-1 and J usage is TRBJ2-7; 7 bases align to TRBD1. The J segment lost 0 bases and the V segment lost 3 bases, leaving 8 bases of the junction unmatched. The V gene's germline CDR1 is DFQATT and CDR2 SNEGSKA (reference sequence). The CDR3 is 15 residues long. DNA for the CDR3: TGCAGTGCTAGTCCCCTACAGGGGAGCTCCTACGAGCAGTACTTC. The encoded protein is CSASPLQGSSYEQYF.

The genes are TRBV7-9 and TRBJ2-1; 9 bases line up with TRBD2. CDR1 and CDR2 from the germline V gene are SEHNR and FQNEAQ (reference sequence). This CDR3 is built from 13 residues. J was trimmed by 8 bases and V by 8 bases; bases with no gene match: 7. The CDR3 protein is CASGSGSFYEQFF. Here the CDR3 DNA reads TGTGCCAGCGGTAGCGGGAGCTTTTATGAGCAGTTCTTC.

This clonotype appeared a few times. The chain carries TRBV20-1 and TRBJ2-3; D perhaps matches TRBD2 (6 bases). The CDR3 runs to 15 residues. Germline values: CDR1 DFQATT, CDR2 SNEGSKA (reference sequence). V gave up 6 bases and J gave up 0 bases, with 16 bases separating them. For the CDR3, the DNA is TGCAGTGCCTCGGCGACTAGTGACAGCACAGATACGCAGTATTTT. Its translation: CSASATSDSTDTQYF.

The V gene is TRBV29-1, the J gene TRBJ2-5; TRBD2 aligns across 9 bases. The CDR3 length is 13 residues. Germline V lookup: CDR1 SQVTM, CDR2 ANQGSEA. V was pared by 4 bases and J by 5 bases, with 5 bases of the junction left unmatched. The CDR3 region is CSVAPGLAETQYF. CDR3 in DNA: TGCAGCGTTGCCCCCGGACTAGCGGAGACCCAGTACTTC. Using reference TRBV29-1 and TRBJ2-5 for the parts outside the CDR3, the full variable domain is SAVISQKPSRDICQRGTSLTIQCQVDSQVTMMFWYRQQPGQSLTLIATANQGSEATYESGFVIDKFPISRPNLTFSTLTVSNMSPEDSSIYLCSVAPGLAETQYFGPGTRLLVL.

A few counts support this clonotype. V gene TRBV6-6 combines with J gene TRBJ1-5; D call uncertain. Germline loops: CDR1 MNHNY, CDR2 SVGAGI (reference sequence). Trimming left V 8 bases short and J 2 bases short, with 10 bases between. The CDR3 runs to 13 residues. CDR3 sequence: CASVSSGNQPQHF. Written as DNA, the CDR3 is TGTGCCAGCGTGTCCTCCGGCAATCAGCCCCAGCATTTT.

This clonotype was seen more than once but under ten times. The rearrangement uses TRBV2 and TRBJ2-5, with D perhaps TRBD1 or TRBD2 (5 bases each). The V gene's germline CDR1 is SNHLY and CDR2 FYNNEI. The CDR3 has 18 residues. V dropped 3 bases and J dropped 2 bases, with 22 bases sitting between them. The CDR3 DNA follows: TGTGCCAGCAGTGACCGCAGGGTCGGCGCGGGTCTACAAGAGACCCAGTACTTC. Protein product: CASSDRRVGAGLQETQYF.

The rearrangement joins TRBV9 to TRBJ2-1; 11 nucleotides line up with TRBD2. The CDR3 has 14 residues. Germline values: CDR1 SGDLS, CDR2 YYNGEE. The trim removed 5 bases at V and 7 bases at J, leaving 5 bases unmatched. For the CDR3, the DNA is TGTGCCAGCAGTAGCGGGAGGGCCTCGAATGAGCAGTTCTTC. Encoded protein: CASSSGRASNEQFF.

This clonotype was observed many times. The chain links TRBV7-2 to TRBJ1-1; D call uncertain. CDR3 length equals 14 residues. CDR1 is SGHTA and CDR2 is FQGNSA in the germline V gene. V lost 5 bases and J lost 4, with 14 bases in between. CDR3 DNA: TGTGCCAGCAGCGCCTTTAAGGAGGGCACTGAAGCTTTCTTT. It encodes CASSAFKEGTEAFF.

This clonotype was seen many times. CDR3 in amino acids: CASSYEDEQFF. The CDR3 DNA reads TGTGCCAGCAGTTACGAGGATGAGCAGTTCTTC. The chain uses TRBV6-5 and TRBJ2-1; D gene ambiguous. The germline V gene has CDR1 MNHEY and CDR2 SVGAGI. This CDR3 spans 11 amino acids. V dropped 2 bases and J dropped 8 bases, with 4 bases sitting between them.

Many counts were recorded for this clonotype. The J gene is TRBJ1-2, the V gene TRBV29-1; tentatively, D is TRBD1 (6 bases). Germline CDR1 SQVTM, CDR2 ANQGSEA. The CDR3 loop spans 12 amino acids. V was cut by 4 bases and J by 4 bases, with 10 bases left in between. The CDR3 nucleotides read TGCAGCGTTGGGGGGCAGATCTATGGCTACACCTTC. Translating it yields CSVGGQIYGYTF.

This clonotype was detected many times. The chain uses TRBV20-1 and TRBJ2-5, with TRBD2 matching over 11 bases. The CDR3 extends over 15 amino acids. The ends lost 3 bases at V and 2 bases at J; junction bases unmatched: 5. Germline CDR1 DFQATT, CDR2 SNEGSKA (reference sequence). CDR3 in DNA: TGCAGTGCTAGTGGGACTAGCGGACCACAAGAGACCCAGTACTTC. Its translation: CSASGTSGPQETQYF.

The rearrangement uses TRBV3-1 and TRBJ1-4; D not resolved. Trimming removed 1 base at V and 8 bases at J, with 5 bases between. The CDR3 has 12 amino acids. Per the germline V gene, CDR1 is LGHDT and CDR2 is YNNKEL (reference sequence). CDR3 in amino acids: CASSQVEEKLFF. As DNA, the CDR3 is TGTGCCAGCAGCCAAGTCGAAGAAAAACTGTTTTTT.

This clonotype occurred a few times. The chain recombines TRBV7-6 with TRBJ2-3; 9 bases line up with TRBD1. Looked up from germline, CDR1 is SGHVS and CDR2 is FNYEAQ. J was trimmed by 6 bases and V by 2 bases; bases with no gene match: 6. This CDR3 comprises 15 residues. CDR3 in amino acids: CASSLTGGPRDTQYF. The CDR3 coding sequence is TGTGCCAGCAGCTTAACAGGGGGCCCTCGGGATACGCAGTATTTT.

This clonotype was counted at least ten times. In nucleotides, the CDR3 is TGCGCCAGCAGCTTGGACGGGGGAGGAGAGCAGTTCTTC. Translation gives CASSLDGGGEQFF. The chain combines TRBV5-1 with TRBJ2-1, with a possible D match to TRBD2 (6 bases). The length of the CDR3 is 13 residues. The V gene's germline CDR1 is SGHRS and CDR2 YFSETQ. Trimming pared 0 bases from V and 10 bases from J, leaving 11 bases between.

This clonotype was picked up a small number of times. This chain connects TRBV5-1 to TRBJ2-1; 8 bases are a match to TRBD2. Germline assignment: CDR1 SGHRS and CDR2 YFSETQ. J gave up 1 base and V 0 bases, and 3 bases lay outside the gene matches. This CDR3 contains 16 residues. Here the CDR3 DNA reads TGCGCCAGCAGCTTGGTCGGGGGGGCTTCCTACAATGAGCAGTTCTTC. Translation: CASSLVGGASYNEQFF.

This clonotype was detected only a few times. V and J are TRBV12-3 or TRBV12-4 and TRBJ1-2; D unclear. V lost 5 bases and J lost 3, with 22 bases in between. This CDR3 spans 17 amino acids. Written as DNA, the CDR3 is TGTGCCAGCAGTGCCTCCCGCATTCCGGGGTCTGACTATGGCTACACCTTC. Protein product: CASSASRIPGSDYGYTF.

The rearrangement uses TRBV30 and TRBJ2-1, with 11 bases lining up with TRBD1. The germline gives CDR1 GTSNPN, CDR2 SVGIG (reference sequence). Unmatched junction bases numbered 6, after V lost 4 bases and J lost 7 bases. The CDR3 consists of 14 residues. The CDR3 here is CAWKPGTGGNEQFF. The DNA for the CDR3 is TGTGCCTGGAAGCCCGGGACAGGGGGGAATGAGCAGTTCTTC.

This clonotype was found many times. The CDR3 DNA is TGTGCCAGCAGTTACCGGGGGAGGGCCTGGTTAAACAATGAGCAGTTCTTC. Translation gives CASSYRGRAWLNNEQFF. V usage is TRBV6-5 and J usage is TRBJ2-1, with TRBD2 matching over 7 bases. This CDR3 spans 17 amino acids. Germline V gives CDR1 MNHEY, CDR2 SVGAGI. Germline trimming cut 2 bases from V and 5 bases from J; bases unmatched to any gene: 12.

V usage is TRBV7-2 and J usage is TRBJ2-1, with D uncertain. The V end was cut by 1 base, the J end by 6 bases, with 7 bases between. This CDR3 spans 13 amino acids. Germline V gene sequence: CDR1 SGHTA, CDR2 FQGNSA. The CDR3 spells CASSLVFSNEQFF. DNA for the CDR3: TGTGCCAGCAGCTTAGTCTTCTCCAATGAGCAGTTCTTC.

Details on this clonotype: This may stem from a read error, because a much larger clone lies one nucleotide away. The missing conserved phenylalanine or tryptophan at the end of this CDR3 makes a read error likely. The chain has TRBV5-5 and TRBJ2-7; 10 bases are a match to TRBD1. V trimming: 0 bases; J trimming: 4 bases; junction bases outside the gene matches: 4. Germline loops: CDR1 SGHKS, CDR2 YYEKEE (reference sequence). There are 15 residues in the CDR3. CDR3 bases: TGTGCCAGCAGCTTGGTGACAGGGGGCCTTTACGAGCAGTACTTA. Its protein is CASSLVTGGLYEQYL.

This chain uses TRBV5-1 with TRBJ1-3; D unclear. The CDR3 length is 15 residues. Trimming shortened V by 2 bases and J by 4 bases, and 13 bases separated the two germline ends. Germline V gives CDR1 SGHRS, CDR2 YFSETQ. In DNA, the CDR3 is TGCGCCAGCAGCTTTGAATCGGGGATCGGAAACACCATATATTTT. Residues: CASSFESGIGNTIYF.